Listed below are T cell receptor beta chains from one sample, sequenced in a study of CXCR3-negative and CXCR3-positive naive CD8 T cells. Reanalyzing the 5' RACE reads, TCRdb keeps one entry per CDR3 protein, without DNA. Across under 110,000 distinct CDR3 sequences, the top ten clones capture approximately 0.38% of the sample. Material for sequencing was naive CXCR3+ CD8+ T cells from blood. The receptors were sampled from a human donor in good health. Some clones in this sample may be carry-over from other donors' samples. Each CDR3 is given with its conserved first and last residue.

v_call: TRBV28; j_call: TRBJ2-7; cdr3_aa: CASSFTYGGGTYEQYF
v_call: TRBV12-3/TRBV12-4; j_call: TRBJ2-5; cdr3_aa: CASSLVGGGETQYF
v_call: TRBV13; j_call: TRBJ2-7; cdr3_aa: CASSAGPGRANEQYF
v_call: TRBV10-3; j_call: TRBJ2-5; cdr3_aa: CAIREGQGETQYF
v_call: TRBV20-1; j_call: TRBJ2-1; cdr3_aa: CSARVGNVQFF
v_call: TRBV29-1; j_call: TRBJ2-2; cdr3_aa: CSAQDRLTGELFF
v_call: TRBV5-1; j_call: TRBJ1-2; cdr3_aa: CASSRDVEDYGYTF
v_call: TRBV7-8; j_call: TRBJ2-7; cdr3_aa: CASSAQTGSYEQYF
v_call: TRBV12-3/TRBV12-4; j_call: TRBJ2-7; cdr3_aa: CASSAPGQIYF
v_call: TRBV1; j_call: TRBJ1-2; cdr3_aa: CTSSKAGYLSYTF
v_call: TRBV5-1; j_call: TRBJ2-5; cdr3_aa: CASSGGLAGLQETQYF
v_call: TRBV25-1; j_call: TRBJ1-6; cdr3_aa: CASSDPNNSPLHF
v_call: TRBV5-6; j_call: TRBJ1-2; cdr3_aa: CASSWRQGANYGYTF
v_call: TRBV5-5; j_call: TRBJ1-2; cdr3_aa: CASSLDRVDNYGYTF
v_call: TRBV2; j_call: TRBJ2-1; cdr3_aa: CASSSRDRQGDEQFF
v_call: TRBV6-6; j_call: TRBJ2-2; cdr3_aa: CASSYLGQVNTGELFF
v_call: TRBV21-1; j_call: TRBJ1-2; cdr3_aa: CASSTYLTGTGANYGYTF
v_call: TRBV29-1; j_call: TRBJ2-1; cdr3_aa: CSVKAPLGGTAIGEQFF
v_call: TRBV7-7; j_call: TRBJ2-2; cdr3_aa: CASSLIEDGELFF
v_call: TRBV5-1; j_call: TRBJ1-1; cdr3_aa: CASTLRTGYTEAFF
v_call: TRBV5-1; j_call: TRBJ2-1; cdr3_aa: CASSFAGQSNEQFF
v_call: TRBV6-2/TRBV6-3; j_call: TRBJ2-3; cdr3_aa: CASTLQGGSADTQYF
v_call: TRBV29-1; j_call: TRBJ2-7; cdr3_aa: CSVRLAGGGEQYF
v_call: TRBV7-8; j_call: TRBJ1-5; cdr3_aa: CASSPPESNQPQHF
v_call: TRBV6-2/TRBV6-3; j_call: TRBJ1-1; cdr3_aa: CASSYSVASGDTEAFF
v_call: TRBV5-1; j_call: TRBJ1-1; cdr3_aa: CASSSGSTNTEAFF
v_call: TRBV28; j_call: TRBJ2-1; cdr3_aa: CATRGGAGYNEQFF
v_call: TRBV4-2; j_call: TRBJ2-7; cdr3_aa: CASSQDEWDLRQQYF
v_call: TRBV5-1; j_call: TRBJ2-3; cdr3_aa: CASSPGQGSDTQYF
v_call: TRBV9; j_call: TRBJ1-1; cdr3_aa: CASSVGGETEAFF
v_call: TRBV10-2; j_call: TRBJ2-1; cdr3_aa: CASGIAGEAYNEQFF
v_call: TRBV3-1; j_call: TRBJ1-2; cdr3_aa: CASSDGTVALNGYTF
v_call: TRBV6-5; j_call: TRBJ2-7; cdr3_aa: CASSLLKTYEQYF
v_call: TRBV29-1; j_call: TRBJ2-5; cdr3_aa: CSVDVEDETQYF
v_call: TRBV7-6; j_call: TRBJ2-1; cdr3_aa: CASSSGLNNEQFF
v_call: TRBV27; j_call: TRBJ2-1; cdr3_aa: CASSYGGAGNEQFF
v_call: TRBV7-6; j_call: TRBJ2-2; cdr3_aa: CASSHPRGGRNTGELFF
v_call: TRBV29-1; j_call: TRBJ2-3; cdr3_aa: CSVDGEQGSPDTQYF
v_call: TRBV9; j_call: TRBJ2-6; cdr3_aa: CASSVELAGANVLTF
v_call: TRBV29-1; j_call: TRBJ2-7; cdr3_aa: CSVEDRARGYYEQYF
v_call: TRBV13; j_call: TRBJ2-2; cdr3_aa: CASSRSYRVTGELFF
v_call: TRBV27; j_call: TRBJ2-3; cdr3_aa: CASSLSAAGQGADTQYF
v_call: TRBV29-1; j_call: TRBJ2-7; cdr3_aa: CSVGLAGSFEQYF
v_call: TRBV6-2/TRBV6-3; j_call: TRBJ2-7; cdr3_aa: CASSSLGQTYEQYF
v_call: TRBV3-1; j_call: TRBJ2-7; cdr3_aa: CASSQDRMASSSYEQYF